The T cell receptor beta chain described here comes from a study of molecular identifiers for immune sequencing clone quantification. TCRdb recomputed calls from the PCR reads with MiXCR, one row per CDR3 protein. The sample records some 91,000 distinct CDR3 sequences, 20% to 25% being singletons. Germline lookup yields CDR1 SEHNR and CDR2 FQNEAQ (reference sequence). The V and J ends lost 1 base and 5 bases respectively, with 9 bases between them. The CDR3 loop spans 14 amino acids. Points from the study as a whole: Investigators reportedly could detect spiked Jurkat TCR RNA from one cell among around 900,000 naive cells.

This clonotype came up a few times. The antigen is undetermined. The TCR was taken from a human donor in good health. Some libraries in this study had Jurkat cell RNA spiked in. The chain employs TRBV7-9 and TRBJ2-1, with D unclear. The source material was naive CD8+ T cells from blood, with Jurkat cell RNA spiked in. Sample subset: FACS-sorted CD8+CD4-CCR7+CD45RA+ naive T cells. CDR3 coding DNA: TGTGCCAGCAGCTTAGTCTTATCGCACAATGAGCAGTTCTTC. Translated: CASSLVLSHNEQFF.